The 16 T cell receptor beta chains below were found in one sample sequenced in a study of T cells in Graves' hyperthyroidism and ophthalmopathy. Amplification yielded TCR beta CDR3 regions, with RNA transcripts as the source. Researchers ran a first-round RT-PCR on the TCR CDR3 using the HTBI primer set. TCRdb used MiXCR to reprocess the multiplex PCR reads, holding one entry per CDR3 protein. Of 640,000 or so distinct CDR3 sequences in the sample, 11% to 15% were seen once. Material for sequencing was blood. The receptors were sampled from a woman under 30 with Graves' ophthalmopathy.

The chain has TRBV5-1 and TRBJ1-2; weak D call: TRBD1 (6 bases). Germline assignment: CDR1 SGHRS and CDR2 YFSETQ. Trimming cost V 0 bases and J 4 bases, with 10 bases left between them. The CDR3 is made up of 14 amino acids. CDR3 sequence: CASSLELGGYGYTF. The CDR3 nucleotides are TGCGCCAGCAGCTTGGAGTTAGGGGGCTATGGCTACACCTTC.

V is TRBV2 and J is TRBJ2-5; 9 nucleotides agree with TRBD1. This CDR3 spans 14 amino acids. Per the germline V gene, CDR1 is SNHLY and CDR2 is FYNNEI. V lost 7 bases to trimming and J lost 5 bases; unmatched junction nucleotides: 8. CDR3 region: CASTPQGAGETQYF. The CDR3 bases are TGTGCCAGCACCCCACAGGGGGCGGGTGAGACCCAGTACTTC.

On this clonotype itself: This clone may be a read error of a much larger clone one base away. The V and J genes are TRBV20-1 and TRBJ2-7; 7 bases are a match to TRBD2. CDR1 and CDR2 from the germline V gene are DFQATT and SNEGSKA (reference sequence). The CDR3 consists of 15 residues. The CDR3 nucleotides read TGCAATGCTCAGAACGATGGAGAACCGGGAGGCGAGCAGTACTTC. Translating it yields CNAQNDGEPGGEQYF.

This clonotype was observed at least ten times. The chain couples TRBV28 to TRBJ2-1, with 9 bases aligning to TRBD1. J was trimmed by 8 bases and V by 5 bases; bases with no gene match: 7. The length of the CDR3 is 14 residues. Looked up from germline, CDR1 is MDHEN and CDR2 is SYDVKM. DNA for the CDR3: TGTGCCAGCAGTCGTCCGGGACAGGGCTATGAGCAGTTCTTC. Protein: CASSRPGQGYEQFF. Together with reference TRBV28 and TRBJ2-1, the CDR3 gives the full variable domain: DVKVTQSSRYLVKRTGEKVFLECVQDMDHENMFWYRQDPGLGLRLIYFSYDVKMKEKGDIPEGYSVSREKKERFSLILESASTNQTSMYLCASSRPGQGYEQFFGPGTRLTVL.

The chain uses TRBV19 and TRBJ2-7, with 8 positions matching TRBD1. Germline CDR1 LNHDA, CDR2 SQIVND (reference sequence). After removal of 3 bases from V and 6 bases from J, the junction contained 7 bases not matched to a gene. The CDR3 is made up of 14 amino acids. Here the CDR3 reads CASSIGQGRIEQYF. The CDR3 DNA reads as TGTGCCAGTAGTATCGGACAGGGTCGGATCGAGCAGTACTTC.

This chain joins TRBV27 and TRBJ2-7; 8 bases align to TRBD2. Per the germline V gene, CDR1 is MNHEY and CDR2 is SMNVEV (reference sequence). There are 16 residues in the CDR3. Losses at the gene ends were 5 bases for V and 2 bases for J; bases not matched to a gene: 11. CDR3 protein: CASSPTSGRPTYEQYF. The CDR3 DNA is TGTGCCAGCAGTCCTACTAGCGGAAGGCCTACCTACGAGCAGTACTTC.

The rearrangement links TRBV6-7 to TRBJ2-5; no firm D call. TRBV6-7 is marked as an open reading frame, function uncertain. V was cut by 0 bases and J by 3 bases, with 8 bases left in between. The CDR3 has 14 amino acids. The CDR3 loop is CASSYSPGEETQYF. The CDR3 DNA sequence: TGTGCCAGCAGTTACTCCCCAGGAGAAGAGACCCAGTACTTC.

J is TRBJ2-6 and V is TRBV12-5; D not resolved. The germline CDR1 and CDR2 sequences are LGHNT and FRNRAP. Trimming removed 6 bases from V and 2 bases from J, with 5 bases in between. CDR3 length equals 13 residues. CDR3 coding DNA: TGTGCTAGTGGCTCTGCTGGGGCCAACGTCCTGACTTTC. This encodes CASGSAGANVLTF.

This clonotype has a count of ten or more. The chain combines TRBV28 with TRBJ1-1, with D tentatively TRBD1 (5 bases). V lost 2 bases and J lost 1, with 8 bases in between. From germline, CDR1 is MDHEN and CDR2 SYDVKM. CDR3 length: 14 residues. The CDR3 nucleotides are TGTGCCAGCAGTTTAGGCGGGGGGAACACTGAAGCTTTCTTT. Encoded protein: CASSLGGGNTEAFF. The complete variable domain, with remaining parts taken from reference TRBV28 and TRBJ1-1, reads DVKVTQSSRYLVKRTGEKVFLECVQDMDHENMFWYRQDPGLGLRLIYFSYDVKMKEKGDIPEGYSVSREKKERFSLILESASTNQTSMYLCASSLGGGNTEAFFGQGTRLTVV.

The sample holds many counts of this clonotype. The rearrangement joins TRBV11-3 to TRBJ2-1; tentatively, D is TRBD1 or TRBD2 (6 bases each). The CDR3 has 14 residues. The ends were cut back, 4 bases at V and 6 bases at J, with 13 bases in the middle. Germline CDR1 and CDR2: SGHNT and YENEEA. The CDR3 region is CASSSLEGVNEQFF. The CDR3 bases are TGTGCCAGCAGCTCACTGGAGGGGGTCAATGAGCAGTTCTTC.

This clonotype was observed many times. The chain links TRBV12-3 or TRBV12-4 to TRBJ2-7; D is tentatively TRBD1 or TRBD2 (6 bases each). The CDR3 length is 14 residues. V lost 3 bases, J lost 3 bases, and 12 bases lay in between. CDR3: CASSFGGTSYEQYF. As DNA, the CDR3 is TGTGCCAGCAGTTTTGGAGGGACAAGCTACGAGCAGTACTTC.

This clonotype was seen a handful of times. V is TRBV7-8 and J is TRBJ2-5, with D unclear. The CDR3 consists of 13 residues. Per the germline V gene, CDR1 is SGHVS and CDR2 is FQNEAQ. V was cut by 4 bases and J by 2 bases, with 8 bases left in between. CDR3 nucleotides: TGTGCCAGCAGCTCCATCTTTCAAGAGACCCAGTACTTC. Translation gives CASSSIFQETQYF.

This sequence joins TRBV6-6 and TRBJ1-5; D remains ambiguous. The CDR3 loop spans 15 amino acids. Germline V gene data show CDR1 as MNHNY and CDR2 as SVGAGI (reference sequence). V was cut by 0 bases and J by 0 bases, with 6 bases left in between. As DNA, the CDR3 is TGTGCCAGCAGTTACTCGAAAAGTAGCAATCAGCCCCAGCATTTT. As protein: CASSYSKSSNQPQHF.

This clonotype was detected many times. This chain links TRBV7-3 with TRBJ2-3; the D is unclear. The germline gives CDR1 SGHTA, CDR2 FQGTGA. CDR3 length: 15 residues. V was cut by 4 bases and J by 2 bases, with 13 bases left in between. The CDR3 DNA reads TGTGCCAGCAGCTCCCTTTTCGGAGACACAGATACGCAGTATTTT. This translates into CASSSLFGDTDTQYF.

This clonotype was counted only a few times. The V gene is TRBV15, the J gene TRBJ1-5; D call uncertain. The CDR3 contains 16 residues. Germline V gene lookup returns CDR1 LNHNV and CDR2 YYDKDF (reference sequence). Trimming cost V 0 bases and J 0 bases, with 9 bases left between them. The CDR3 loop reads CATSRDPGDSNQPQHF. The CDR3 coding sequence is TGTGCCACCAGCAGAGATCCCGGGGATAGCAATCAGCCCCAGCATTTT.

This clonotype was counted many times. The genes are TRBV2 and TRBJ1-5; D may be TRBD1 (5 bases). The V gene's germline CDR1 is SNHLY and CDR2 FYNNEI. V was shortened by 11 bases and J by 4 bases, with 12 bases between the two germline ends. The CDR3 has 12 amino acids. The CDR3 region has the DNA TGTGCCGGAGGGACGGTAAATCAGCCCCAGCATTTT. Translating gives CAGGTVNQPQHF.